The 25 T cell receptor beta chains presented below share a single source sample, sequenced in a study of blood T cell repertoires in COVID-19. The method was immunoSEQ multiplex PCR; TCRdb's version includes in-frame clones alone and lacks a portion of them. The table lists around 620,000 clones, 85% to 90% of them singletons. Sequencing was performed on peripheral blood. The receptors derive from a woman between 18 and 29 years old with acute or convalescent COVID-19.

This chain links TRBV4-3 with TRBJ2-2; 7 positions agree with TRBD1. The CDR3 loop spans 16 amino acids. J was trimmed by 2 bases and V by 4 bases; bases with no gene match: 7. Germline CDR1 LGHNA, CDR2 YSLEER. This CDR3 reads CASSPPTGLNTGELFF. Here the CDR3 DNA reads TGCGCCAGCAGCCCACCGACAGGGCTAAACACCGGGGAGCTGTTTTTT.

The chain uses TRBV5-4 and TRBJ2-5; TRBD2 is a possible D gene (5 bases). From germline, CDR1 is SGHNT and CDR2 YYREEE (reference sequence). Trimming took off 4 bases at V and 5 bases at J, with 15 bases between the two ends. This CDR3 contains 14 residues. CDR3: CASSGNGVRETQYF. The CDR3 bases are TGTGCCAGCAGCGGCAACGGGGTTAGGGAGACCCAGTACTTC.

This clone was observed a single time. The V gene is TRBV6-5, the J gene TRBJ1-4, with D maybe TRBD1 (5 bases). The CDR3 totals 12 residues. The V gene lost 6 bases and the J gene lost 7 bases, with 9 bases spanning the gap. Looked up from germline, CDR1 is MNHEY and CDR2 is SVGAGI. CDR3 region: CASRGLVEKLFF. The CDR3 DNA follows: TGTGCCAGCAGGGGGCTGGTTGAAAAACTGTTTTTT.

V gene TRBV27 combines with J gene TRBJ1-2; D is possibly TRBD1 (5 bases). The V end lost 0 bases, the J end lost 4 bases, and 12 bases lay between the germline ends. CDR1 is MNHEY and CDR2 is SMNVEV in the germline V gene (reference sequence). The CDR3 totals 15 residues. The CDR3 region is CASSLSFGHPYGYTF. The DNA for the CDR3 is TGTGCCAGCAGTTTATCGTTCGGACACCCCTATGGCTACACCTTC.

The V gene is TRBV6-6, the J gene TRBJ1-5, with a weak D call TRBD1 (5 bases). From germline, CDR1 is MNHNY and CDR2 SVGAGI (reference sequence). Trimming cost V 6 bases and J 0 bases, with 15 bases left between them. The CDR3 has 16 residues. For the CDR3, the DNA is TGTGCCAGCAGGGGAGGGACCAACTATAGCAATCAGCCCCAGCATTTT. This sequence encodes CASRGGTNYSNQPQHF.

The chain couples TRBV11-2 to TRBJ1-2; D is unclear. Germline V gene data show CDR1 as SGHAT and CDR2 as FQNNGV. CDR3 length: 14 residues. V dropped 0 bases and J dropped 4 bases, with 9 bases sitting between them. The CDR3 loop is CASSLEDGGYGYTF. For the CDR3, the DNA is TGTGCCAGCAGCTTAGAGGACGGAGGCTATGGCTACACCTTC.

The rearrangement uses TRBV27 and TRBJ1-2; 8 bases match TRBD1. V shed 4 bases, J shed 7 bases, and the junction held 5 bases outside the gene matches. The CDR3 has 13 residues. Germline CDR1 MNHEY, CDR2 SMNVEV (reference sequence). CDR3 in amino acids: CASSSGQGGGYTF. CDR3 nucleotides: TGTGCCAGCAGTTCCGGACAGGGAGGTGGCTACACCTTC.

The rearrangement uses TRBV14 and TRBJ1-4; D perhaps matches TRBD1 (6 bases). Germline lookup yields CDR1 SGHDN and CDR2 FVKESK. The CDR3 extends over 16 amino acids. The V gene lost 1 base and the J gene lost 7 bases, with 16 bases spanning the gap. The CDR3 sequence: CASSQAYRTVGEKLFF. CDR3 coding DNA: TGTGCCAGCAGCCAAGCTTATAGGACAGTGGGTGAAAAACTGTTTTTT.

The chain combines TRBV7-9 with TRBJ1-1, with a tentative D call TRBD1 (5 bases). The length of the CDR3 is 14 residues. The germline V gene has CDR1 SEHNR and CDR2 FQNEAQ (reference sequence). Trimming left V 2 bases short and J 4 bases short, with 11 bases between. The CDR3: CASSLFSRGTEAFF. CDR3 bases: TGTGCCAGCAGCTTATTTTCAAGGGGCACTGAAGCTTTCTTT.

The chain joins TRBV21-1 to TRBJ1-6; the D call of TRBD1 is as the table states it, not checked on the DNA. TRBV21-1 is a pseudogene. The CDR3 runs to 15 residues. The CDR3 is CASSSLKQGKDPLHF. The CDR3 region has the DNA TGTGCCAGCAGCAGCCTAAAACAGGGAAAGGATCCCCTCCACTTT.

This clone was observed a single time. The chain combines TRBV11-2 with TRBJ1-6; tentative D call: TRBD1 (6 bases). This CDR3 comprises 14 residues. Trimming shortened V by 5 bases and J by 6 bases, and 11 bases separated the two germline ends. Germline-derived CDR1 and CDR2 are SGHAT and FQNNGV. In DNA, the CDR3 is TGTGCCAGCAGCATAACAGGGCGTAATTCACCCCTCCACTTT. It yields the protein CASSITGRNSPLHF.

This chain uses TRBV7-9 with TRBJ2-7; 12 bases align to TRBD2. The V gene's germline CDR1 is SEHNR and CDR2 FQNEAQ (reference sequence). The CDR3 is 16 amino acids. V lost 5 bases to trimming and J lost 2 bases; unmatched junction nucleotides: 7. As DNA, the CDR3 is TGTGCCAGCAGCCTTCGGACTAGCGGGGCCCCCTACGAGCAGTACTTC. It is translated as CASSLRTSGAPYEQYF.

V is TRBV11-2 and J is TRBJ2-1, with 7 nucleotides matching TRBD1. Per the germline V gene, CDR1 is SGHAT and CDR2 is FQNNGV. V was pared by 0 bases and J by 6 bases, with 2 bases of the junction left unmatched. The CDR3 is 14 residues long. The CDR3 protein is CASSLDPGGNEQFF. CDR3 DNA sequence: TGTGCCAGCAGCTTAGATCCAGGGGGCAATGAGCAGTTCTTC.

V and J are TRBV27 and TRBJ1-1; 7 bases agree with TRBD1. Germline V gene data show CDR1 as MNHEY and CDR2 as SMNVEV (reference sequence). The CDR3 runs to 14 residues. V was pared by 5 bases and J by 2 bases, with 5 bases of the junction left unmatched. For the CDR3, the DNA is TGTGCCAGCAGTATAAGGACAGGCAACACTGAAGCTTTCTTT. Translated, it gives CASSIRTGNTEAFF.

In DNA, the CDR3 is TGTGCCAGCCACACCTTTGGCGAGCAGTACTTC. It codes for CASHTFGEQYF. The chain is built from TRBV28 and TRBJ2-7; D gene uncertain. The germline gives CDR1 MDHEN, CDR2 SYDVKM. The V and J ends lost 8 bases and 6 bases respectively, with 11 bases between them. The CDR3 has 11 residues.

This sequence joins TRBV7-9 and TRBJ2-7; TRBD1 matches at 7 bases. This CDR3 comprises 17 residues. V lost 2 bases and J lost 0; bases outside the gene matches: 10. Germline values: CDR1 SEHNR, CDR2 FQNEAQ (reference sequence). This CDR3 is CASSLPLTGPSSYEQYF. CDR3 bases: TGTGCCAGCAGCTTACCTTTGACAGGGCCCAGCTCCTACGAGCAGTACTTC.

There are a few counts of this clone. CDR3 in DNA: TGTGCCAGCAGTTTGGTGGGCGGCTACACCTTC. It yields the protein CASSLVGGYTF. This chain links TRBV28 with TRBJ1-2; D gene uncertain. The V and J ends lost 3 bases and 8 bases respectively, with 7 bases between them. Germline CDR1 reads MDHEN; CDR2 reads SYDVKM. This CDR3 comprises 11 residues.

The CDR3: CASSLALLGTGPNTGELFF. CDR3 DNA sequence: TGTGCCAGCAGCTTAGCGCTTTTAGGGACAGGCCCGAACACCGGGGAGCTGTTTTTT. J is TRBJ2-2 and V is TRBV7-2, with TRBD1 matching 8 bases. The germline CDR1 and CDR2 sequences are SGHTA and FQGNSA. This CDR3 has 19 residues. Trimming cost V 0 bases and J 0 bases; bases outside gene matches: 9.

The V call is TRBV23-1, the J call TRBJ1-6; 7 bases map to TRBD1. TRBV23-1 is identified as an open reading frame with a role that is uncertain. The junction had 2 bases not matched to a gene; V was cut back by 7 bases and J by 5 bases. The CDR3 runs 13 residues. The CDR3 bases are TGCGCCAGCAACGGACAGGATAATTCACCCCTCCACTTT. Amino acids: CASNGQDNSPLHF.

The chain joins TRBV2 to TRBJ1-1, with 7 bases aligning to TRBD1. The CDR3 consists of 12 residues. Germline V lookup: CDR1 SNHLY, CDR2 FYNNEI. J was trimmed by 1 base and V by 11 bases; bases with no gene match: 4. The CDR3: CAGGQTNTEAFF. CDR3 sequence (DNA): TGTGCCGGGGGACAGACGAACACTGAAGCTTTCTTT.

The V call is TRBV3-1 (or the pseudogene TRBV3-2), the J call TRBJ1-4; D is undetermined. Germline V gene data show CDR1 as LGHDT and CDR2 as YNNKEL (reference sequence). This CDR3 region has 13 residues. V lost 6 bases and J lost 8, with 13 bases in between. CDR3 protein: CASRPRGREKLFF. The DNA of the CDR3 is TGTGCCAGCAGACCCCGAGGGCGGGAAAAACTGTTTTTT.

This rearrangement joins TRBV3-1 (or the pseudogene TRBV3-2) to TRBJ1-1; D uncertain. Trimming removed 1 base from V and 8 bases from J, with 14 bases in between. Germline assignment: CDR1 LGHDT and CDR2 YNNKEL (reference sequence). CDR3 length: 14 amino acids. In DNA, the CDR3 is TGTGCCAGCAGCCAAGGGTCCCAGGTTCAGGAAGCTTTCTTT. Protein sequence: CASSQGSQVQEAFF.

This chain links TRBV29-1 with TRBJ2-5; possible D gene TRBD2, 5 bases. The germline V and J ends were trimmed by 6 bases and 3 bases, with 11 bases remaining between them. Germline V gives CDR1 SQVTM, CDR2 ANQGSEA. This CDR3 is built from 12 residues. CDR3 residues: CSVTTWEETQYF. CDR3 DNA sequence: TGCAGCGTGACTACCTGGGAAGAGACCCAGTACTTC.

The chain couples TRBV24-1 to TRBJ1-5; 8 bases match TRBD1. CDR3 size: 18 residues. The V gene's germline CDR1 is KGHDR and CDR2 SFDVKD. V lost 0 bases, J lost 2 bases, and 8 bases stayed unmatched. The CDR3 DNA sequence: TGTGCCACCAGTGATTTGAATCGACAGGGGTTCGGCAATCAGCCCCAGCATTTT. Its translation: CATSDLNRQGFGNQPQHF.

The chain employs TRBV20-1 and TRBJ1-1; possible D gene TRBD1, 6 bases. Trimming left V 5 bases short and J 10 bases short, with 14 bases between. In germline, CDR1 is DFQATT, CDR2 SNEGSKA (reference sequence). This CDR3 is 11 amino acids long. CDR3 sequence reads: CSAVTGYPAFF. The CDR3 DNA is TGCAGTGCTGTCACAGGGTACCCAGCTTTCTTT.